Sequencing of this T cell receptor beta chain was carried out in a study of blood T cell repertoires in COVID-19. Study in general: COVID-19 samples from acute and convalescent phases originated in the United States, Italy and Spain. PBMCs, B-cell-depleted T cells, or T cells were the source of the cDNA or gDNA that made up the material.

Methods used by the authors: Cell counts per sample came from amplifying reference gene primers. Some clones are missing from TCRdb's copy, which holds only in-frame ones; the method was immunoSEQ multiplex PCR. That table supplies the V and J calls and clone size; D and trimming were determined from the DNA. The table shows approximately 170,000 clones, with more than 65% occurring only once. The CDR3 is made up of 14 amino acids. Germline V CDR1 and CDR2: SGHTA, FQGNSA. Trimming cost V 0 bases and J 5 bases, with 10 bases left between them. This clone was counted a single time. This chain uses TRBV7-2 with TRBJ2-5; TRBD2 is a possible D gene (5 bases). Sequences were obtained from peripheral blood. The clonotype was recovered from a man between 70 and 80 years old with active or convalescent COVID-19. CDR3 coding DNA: TGTGCCAGCAGCTTAGCGGGAGAAGGGGAGACCCAGTACTTC. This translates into CASSLAGEGETQYF.